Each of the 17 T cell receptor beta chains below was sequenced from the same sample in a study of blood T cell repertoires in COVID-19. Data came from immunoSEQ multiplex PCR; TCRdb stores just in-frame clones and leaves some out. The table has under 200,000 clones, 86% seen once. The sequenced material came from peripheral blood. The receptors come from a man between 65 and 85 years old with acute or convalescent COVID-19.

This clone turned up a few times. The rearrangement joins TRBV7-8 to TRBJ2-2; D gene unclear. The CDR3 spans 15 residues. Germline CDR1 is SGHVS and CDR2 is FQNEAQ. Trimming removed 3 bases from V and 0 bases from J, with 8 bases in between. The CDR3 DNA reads TGTGCCAGCAGCTTCTCTGCTACGAACACCGGGGAGCTGTTTTTT. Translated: CASSFSATNTGELFF.

The CDR3 DNA reads as TGCGCCAGCACACGGACCGGGACTATAGAAGTGGAGACCCAGTACTTC. This encodes CASTRTGTIEVETQYF. J is TRBJ2-5 and V is TRBV5-1; 7 positions agree with TRBD2. J gave up 5 bases and V 6 bases, and 16 bases lay outside the gene matches. The CDR3 covers 16 residues. Looked up from germline, CDR1 is SGHRS and CDR2 is YFSETQ. The entire variable domain, with the rest obtained from reference TRBV5-1 and TRBJ2-5, is as follows: KAGVTQTPRYLIKTRGQQVTLSCSPISGHRSVSWYQQTPGQGLQFLFEYFSETQRNKGNFPGRFSGRQFSNSRSEMNVSTLELGDSALYLCASTRTGTIEVETQYFGPGTRLLVL.

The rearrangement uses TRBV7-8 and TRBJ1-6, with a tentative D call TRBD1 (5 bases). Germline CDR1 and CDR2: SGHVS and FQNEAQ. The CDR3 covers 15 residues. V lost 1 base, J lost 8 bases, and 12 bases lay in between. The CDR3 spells CASSLVGGGYSPLHF. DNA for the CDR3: TGTGCCAGCAGCTTAGTTGGGGGAGGGTATTCACCCCTCCACTTT.

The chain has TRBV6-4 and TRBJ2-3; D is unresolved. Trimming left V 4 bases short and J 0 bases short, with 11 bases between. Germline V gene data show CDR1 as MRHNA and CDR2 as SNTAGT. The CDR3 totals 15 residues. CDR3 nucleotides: TGTGCCAGCAGTGTGAAGCCCACTAGCACAGATACGCAGTATTTT. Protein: CASSVKPTSTDTQYF.

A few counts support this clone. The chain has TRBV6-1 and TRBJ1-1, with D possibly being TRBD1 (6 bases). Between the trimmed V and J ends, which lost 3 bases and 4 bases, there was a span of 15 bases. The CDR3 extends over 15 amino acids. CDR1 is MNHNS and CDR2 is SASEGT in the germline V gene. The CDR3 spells CASSERGGGGTEAFF. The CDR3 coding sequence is TGTGCCAGCAGTGAGAGGGGAGGGGGAGGCACTGAAGCTTTCTTT.

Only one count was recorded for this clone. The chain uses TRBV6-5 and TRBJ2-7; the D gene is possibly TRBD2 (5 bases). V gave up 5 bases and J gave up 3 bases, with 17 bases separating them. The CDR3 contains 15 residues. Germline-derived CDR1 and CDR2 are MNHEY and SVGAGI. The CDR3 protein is CASSPDLLRGYEQYF. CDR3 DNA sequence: TGTGCCAGCAGTCCCGACCTCCTACGGGGCTACGAGCAGTACTTC.

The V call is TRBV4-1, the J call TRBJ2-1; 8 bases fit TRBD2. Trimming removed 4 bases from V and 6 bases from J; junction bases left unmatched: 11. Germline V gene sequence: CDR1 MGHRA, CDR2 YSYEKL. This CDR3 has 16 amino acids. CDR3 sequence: CASSPQGSGKPNEQFF. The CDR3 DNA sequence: TGCGCCAGCAGCCCTCAGGGTAGCGGGAAGCCCAATGAGCAGTTCTTC.

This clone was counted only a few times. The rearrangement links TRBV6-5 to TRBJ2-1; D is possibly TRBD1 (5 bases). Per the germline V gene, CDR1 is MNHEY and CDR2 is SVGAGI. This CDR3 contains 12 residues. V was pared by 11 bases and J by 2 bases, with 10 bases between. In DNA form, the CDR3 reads TGTGCCGCCGTGGACACCTACAATGAGCAGTTCTTC. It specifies CAAVDTYNEQFF.

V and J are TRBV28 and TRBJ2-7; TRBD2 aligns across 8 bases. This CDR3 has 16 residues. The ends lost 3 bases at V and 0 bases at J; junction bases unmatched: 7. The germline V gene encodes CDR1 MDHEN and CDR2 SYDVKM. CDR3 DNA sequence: TGTGCCAGCAGTTTTCTAGCTAGCGGGTTCTCCTACGAGCAGTACTTC. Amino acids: CASSFLASGFSYEQYF.

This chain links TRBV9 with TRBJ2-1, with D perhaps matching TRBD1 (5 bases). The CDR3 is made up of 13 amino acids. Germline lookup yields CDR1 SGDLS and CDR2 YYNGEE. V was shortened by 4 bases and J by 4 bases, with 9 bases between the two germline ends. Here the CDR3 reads CASSTRQYNEQFF. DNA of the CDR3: TGTGCCAGCAGCACCAGACAGTACAATGAGCAGTTCTTC.

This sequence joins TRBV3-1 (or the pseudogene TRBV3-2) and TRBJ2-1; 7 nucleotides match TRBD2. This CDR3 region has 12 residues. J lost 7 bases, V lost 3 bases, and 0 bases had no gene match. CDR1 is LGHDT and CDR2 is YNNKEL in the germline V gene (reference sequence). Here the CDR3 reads CASSHSGNEQFF. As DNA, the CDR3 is TGTGCCAGCAGCCATAGCGGGAATGAGCAGTTCTTC.

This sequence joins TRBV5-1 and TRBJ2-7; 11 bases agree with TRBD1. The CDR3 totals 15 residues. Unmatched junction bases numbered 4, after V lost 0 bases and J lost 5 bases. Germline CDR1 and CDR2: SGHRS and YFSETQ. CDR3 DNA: TGCGCCAGCAGCTTGGCCGGGACAGGGGGGGACGAGCAGTACTTC. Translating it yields CASSLAGTGGDEQYF.

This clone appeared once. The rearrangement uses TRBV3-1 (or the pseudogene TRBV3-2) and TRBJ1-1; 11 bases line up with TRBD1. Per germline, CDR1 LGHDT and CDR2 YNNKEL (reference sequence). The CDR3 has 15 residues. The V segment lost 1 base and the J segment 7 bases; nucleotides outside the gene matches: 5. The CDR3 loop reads CASSQGTGGGREAFF. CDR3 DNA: TGTGCCAGCAGCCAAGGGACAGGGGGCGGCCGTGAAGCTTTCTTT.

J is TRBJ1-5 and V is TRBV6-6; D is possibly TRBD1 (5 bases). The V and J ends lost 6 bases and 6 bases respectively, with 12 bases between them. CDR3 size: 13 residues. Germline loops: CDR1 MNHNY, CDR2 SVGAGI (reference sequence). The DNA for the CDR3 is TGTGCCAGCAGCTCCGGGACTACTCAGCCCCAGCATTTT. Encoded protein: CASSSGTTQPQHF.

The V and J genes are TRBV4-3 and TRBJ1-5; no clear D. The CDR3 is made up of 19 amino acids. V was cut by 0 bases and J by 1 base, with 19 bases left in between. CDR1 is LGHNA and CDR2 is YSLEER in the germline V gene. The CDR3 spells CASSQDDVIGGVSNQPQHF. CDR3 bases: TGCGCCAGCAGCCAAGATGACGTTATCGGCGGAGTCAGCAATCAGCCCCAGCATTTT.

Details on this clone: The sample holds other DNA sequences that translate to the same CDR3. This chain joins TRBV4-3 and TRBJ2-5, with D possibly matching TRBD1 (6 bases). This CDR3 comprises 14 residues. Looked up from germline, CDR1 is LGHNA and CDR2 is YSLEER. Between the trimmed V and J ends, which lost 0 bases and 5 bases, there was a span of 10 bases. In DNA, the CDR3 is TGCGCCAGCAGCCAAGACAGGGGCGGGGAGACCCAGTACTTC. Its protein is CASSQDRGGETQYF.

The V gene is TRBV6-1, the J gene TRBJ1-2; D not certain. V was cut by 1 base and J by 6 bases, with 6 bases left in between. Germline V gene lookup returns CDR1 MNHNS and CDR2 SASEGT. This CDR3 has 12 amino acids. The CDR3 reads CASSEVGDGYTF. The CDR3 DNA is TGTGCCAGCAGTGAAGTGGGAGATGGCTACACCTTC.